This T cell receptor (beta chain) derives from a study of control samples from healthy donors and cancer patients. V was cut by 5 bases and J by 1 base, with 9 bases left in between. CDR3 length equals 14 residues. Germline V gene sequence: CDR1 MNHNY, CDR2 SVGAGI (reference sequence). This clone was seen more than once but under ten times. Sequencing used immunoSEQ multiplex PCR; TCRdb keeps in-frame clones, though not all of them. The table lists around 120,000 clones, 88% of them singletons. This sequence originates from a woman between 65 and 79 years old in good health. This chain connects TRBV6-6 to TRBJ1-5; no clear D gene. The specimen was blood. For the CDR3, the DNA is TGTGCCAGCAGTCCTCTTGGAAGCAATCAGCCCCAGCATTTT. It yields the protein CASSPLGSNQPQHF.